This TCR beta chain is from a study of a mutant IDH1 vaccine in newly diagnosed glioma. In the study overall: Treated patients had a mean age of 40.4 years and a roughly 60% male, 37.5% female split. Patients were pretreated with radiotherapy, temozolomide, or both, mostly both.

As regards this clone: Its cognate antigen is unknown.

Profiled with immunoSEQ multiplex PCR; TCRdb holds only in-frame clones, not every one. The table records about 42,000 clones, 65% to 90% of them present only once. Between the trimmed V and J ends, which lost 3 bases and 0 bases, there was a span of 13 bases. The CDR3 has 16 amino acids. Germline V gene lookup returns CDR1 SGHRS and CDR2 YFSETQ. Time point noted: week 35, safety follow-up. Vaccine doses each comprised 300 ug of mutant IDH1 20-mer peptide, with topical imiquimod. The donor cohort comprised cases of new WHO grade 3 or 4 IDH1-mutant, ATRX-lost astrocytoma. The sequenced sample was PBMCs, obtained from a glioma patient whose treatment included an IDH1 peptide vaccine. V usage is TRBV5-1 and J usage is TRBJ2-1; D might be TRBD2 (6 bases). This TCR was sampled from a woman aged 45 to 65 with glioma. The CDR3 is CASSSSGTLSYNEQFF. CDR3 bases: TGCGCCAGCAGCTCATCAGGGACTCTCTCCTACAATGAGCAGTTCTTC.